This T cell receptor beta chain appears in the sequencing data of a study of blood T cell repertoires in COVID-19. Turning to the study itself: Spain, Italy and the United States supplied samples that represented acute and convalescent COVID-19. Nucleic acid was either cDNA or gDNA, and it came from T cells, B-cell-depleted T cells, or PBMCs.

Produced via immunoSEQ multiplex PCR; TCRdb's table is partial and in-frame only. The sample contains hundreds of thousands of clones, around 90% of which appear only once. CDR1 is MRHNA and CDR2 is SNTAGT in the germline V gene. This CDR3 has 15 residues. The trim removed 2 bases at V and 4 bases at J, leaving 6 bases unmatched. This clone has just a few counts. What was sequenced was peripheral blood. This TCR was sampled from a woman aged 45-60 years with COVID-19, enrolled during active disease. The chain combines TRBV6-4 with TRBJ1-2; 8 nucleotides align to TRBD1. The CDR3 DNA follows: TGTGCCAGCAGTGACGGGCAGGGGGCTCTCTATGGCTACACCTTC. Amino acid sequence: CASSDGQGALYGYTF.